This T cell receptor beta chain was recorded in a study of tumor-infiltrating lymphocytes in primary liver carcinoma. It was from roughly 20-30 mg of unsorted bulk tissue that RNA and DNA were co-extracted. Per germline, CDR1 SEHNR and CDR2 FQNEAQ (reference sequence). There are 12 residues in the CDR3. Concerning this clonotype itself: A junction boundary mismatches the germline segment, possibly from a read error.

Total RNA (around 0.45 ug) served as template for TCR beta cDNA synthesis primed by a constant-region primer. Researchers made the TCR beta libraries by running three nested multiplex PCR rounds with slightly modified ARM-PCR. TRBV1-TRBV30 forward primers paired with a C-beta reverse primer drove the first two PCR rounds, 10 cycles each. TCRdb redid the calling of the multiplex PCR reads with MiXCR, one entry per CDR3 protein. Of about 48,000 distinct CDR3 sequences listed, about 70% are singletons. The chain couples TRBV7-9 to TRBJ1-1; D is unresolved. Sequenced input: liver tumor tissue from sampling region 3. This sample's subset: tumor region T3, left-lateral pole. The TCR comes from a man aged 40-49 years with primary liver carcinoma and hepatitis B virus infection. The CDR3, as DNA: TGTGCCAGCAGTTTAGTGGCAAGGAAAGCTTTCTTT. This encodes CASSLVARKAFF.